One sample yielded the 19 T cell receptor beta chains listed below, sequenced in a study of shared clonotypes between healthy human individuals. This table comes from immunoSEQ multiplex PCR, and its TCRdb copy is limited to in-frame clones, with some not included. The sample carries approximately 500,000 clones, around 73% recorded once. Input material: PBMCs. All receptors come from a woman aged 40-49 years in good health. Some clones in this sample may be carry-over from other donors' samples.

V and J are TRBV5-1 and TRBJ2-2; a possible D gene is TRBD2 (6 bases). The germline V and J ends were trimmed by 4 bases and 7 bases, with 17 bases remaining between them. The germline V gene encodes CDR1 SGHRS and CDR2 YFSETQ. CDR3 length equals 15 residues. This CDR3 reads CASSGTQSGHGELFF. CDR3 sequence (DNA): TGCGCCAGCAGCGGGACTCAATCTGGGCACGGGGAGCTGTTTTTT.

In the case of this clone: This same CDR3 is encoded by further DNA sequences in the sample. This sequence joins TRBV6-6 and TRBJ2-7; D is unresolved. V lost 5 bases and J lost 1, with 6 bases in between. The CDR3 runs 12 residues. Looked up from germline, CDR1 is MNHNY and CDR2 is SVGAGI (reference sequence). The CDR3 sequence is CASSPSSYEQYF. The CDR3 nucleotides read TGTGCCAGCAGTCCCTCGTCCTACGAGCAGTACTTC.

The chain uses TRBV2 and TRBJ2-7; the match to TRBD2 covers 9 bases. The CDR3 is made up of 14 amino acids. The V gene's germline CDR1 is SNHLY and CDR2 FYNNEI. V gave up 11 bases and J gave up 3 bases; unmatched junction bases: 11. DNA for the CDR3: TGTGCCGGCGGGGGGACGACTAGCGGCTACGAGCAGTACTTC. This codes for CAGGGTTSGYEQYF. The full variable domain, completed using reference TRBV2 and TRBJ2-7, is EPEVTQTPSHQVTQMGQEVILRCVPISNHLYFYWYRQILGQKVEFLVSFYNNEISEKSEIFDDQFSVERPDGSNFTLKIRSTKLEDSAMYFCAGGGTTSGYEQYFGPGTRLTVT.

This clone came up once. The chain joins TRBV2 to TRBJ2-7; TRBD1 matches at 7 bases. In germline, CDR1 is SNHLY, CDR2 FYNNEI. The CDR3 runs to 14 residues. V shed 5 bases, J shed 2 bases, and the junction held 6 bases outside the gene matches. CDR3 region: CASSMTGQAYEQYF. CDR3 sequence (DNA): TGTGCCAGCAGTATGACAGGGCAAGCCTACGAGCAGTACTTC.

This rearrangement joins TRBV25-1 to TRBJ2-3, with D tentatively TRBD1 or TRBD2 (5 bases each). Trimming took off 0 bases at V and 1 base at J, with 11 bases between the two ends. The CDR3 spans 16 residues. Germline V CDR1 and CDR2: MGHDK, SYGVNS. Written as DNA, the CDR3 is TGTGCCAGCAGTGAATATGAGGGGTCGGGCACAGATACGCAGTATTTT. Translated, it gives CASSEYEGSGTDTQYF.

This clone was counted once. Other nucleotide sequences in the sample specify the same CDR3. The chain is built from TRBV20-1 and TRBJ1-1; D might be TRBD1 (5 bases). Germline CDR1 is DFQATT and CDR2 is SNEGSKA (reference sequence). Trimming cost V 3 bases and J 6 bases, with 8 bases left between them. The CDR3 is 11 residues long. For the CDR3, the DNA is TGCAGTGCTAGGGGGGGTGCTGAAGCTTTCTTT. Its protein product is CSARGGAEAFF.

This clone occurred a few times. This chain connects TRBV6-6 to TRBJ2-7; 13 bases match TRBD2. The CDR3 length is 15 residues. Looked up from germline, CDR1 is MNHNY and CDR2 is SVGAGI (reference sequence). The V segment lost 5 bases and the J segment 4 bases; nucleotides outside the gene matches: 5. The CDR3 nucleotides read TGTGCCAGCAGTCGGACTAGCGGGAGAGTTTACGAGCAGTACTTC. Translated, it gives CASSRTSGRVYEQYF.

This clone has just one count. The genes are TRBV14 and TRBJ2-3; D may match TRBD1 or TRBD2 (5 bases each). Germline assignment: CDR1 SGHDN and CDR2 FVKESK. The CDR3 has 13 amino acids. Trimming took 4 bases from V and 5 from J, leaving 10 bases between them. The CDR3 loop reads CASSREGLDTQYF. CDR3 in DNA: TGTGCCAGCAGCCGAGAGGGGTTAGATACGCAGTATTTT. Together with reference TRBV14 and TRBJ2-3, the CDR3 gives the full variable domain: EAGVTQFPSHSVIEKGQTVTLRCDPISGHDNLYWYRRVMGKEIKFLLHFVKESKQDESGMPNNRFLAERTGGTYSTLKVQPAELEDSGVYFCASSREGLDTQYFGPGTRLTVL.

The chain has TRBV13 and TRBJ2-1, with 13 bases matching TRBD2. With 7 bases clipped from V and 5 bases from J, the junction kept 5 bases outside the gene matches. In germline, CDR1 is PRHDT, CDR2 FYEKMQ (reference sequence). The CDR3 runs to 15 residues. For the CDR3, the DNA is TGTGCCAGCAACCCGACTAGCGGGGGGAACAATGAGCAGTTCTTC. This translates into CASNPTSGGNNEQFF.

CDR3 protein: CASSSPPETGDYSYEQYF. The CDR3 DNA sequence: TGTGCCAGCAGCTCCCCCCCCGAGACAGGGGACTACTCCTACGAGCAGTACTTC. The chain uses TRBV5-4 and TRBJ2-7; D perhaps matches TRBD1 (8 bases). The CDR3 is 18 amino acids. Trimming shortened V by 3 bases and J by 0 bases, and 22 bases separated the two germline ends. Germline lookup yields CDR1 SGHNT and CDR2 YYREEE (reference sequence).

This clone was seen only once. The rearrangement joins TRBV27 to TRBJ2-3, with 7 bases that match TRBD1. This CDR3 spans 17 amino acids. Germline values: CDR1 MNHEY, CDR2 SMNVEV (reference sequence). Germline trimming cut 3 bases from V and 0 bases from J; bases unmatched to any gene: 9. Written as DNA, the CDR3 is TGTGCCAGCAGTTTTATGTGGACAGGCCTTAGCACAGATACGCAGTATTTT. Its translation is CASSFMWTGLSTDTQYF.

This clone has a handful of counts. The rearrangement joins TRBV9 to TRBJ1-3, with D hard to call. CDR3 length equals 16 residues. The germline gives CDR1 SGDLS, CDR2 YYNGEE. The ends were cut back, 0 bases at V and 0 bases at J, with 10 bases in the middle. CDR3 in DNA: TGTGCCAGCAGCGTAGACTCTTTGAGCTCTGGAAACACCATATATTTT. This codes for CASSVDSLSSGNTIYF.

The chain recombines TRBV19 with TRBJ1-1; possibly TRBD1 for D (5 bases). Between the trimmed V and J ends, which lost 3 bases and 3 bases, there was a span of 11 bases. The CDR3 covers 14 residues. The germline V gene encodes CDR1 LNHDA and CDR2 SQIVND (reference sequence). The CDR3: CASSIRDLHTEAFF. CDR3 coding DNA: TGTGCCAGTAGTATTCGGGACTTACACACTGAAGCTTTCTTT. Full variable domain (outside the CDR3, taken from reference TRBV19 and TRBJ1-1): DGGITQSPKYLFRKEGQNVTLSCEQNLNHDAMYWYRQDPGQGLRLIYYSQIVNDFQKGDIAEGYSVSREKKESFPLTVTSAQKNPTAFYLCASSIRDLHTEAFFGQGTRLTVV.

The chain uses TRBV27 and TRBJ2-7, with a tentative D call TRBD2 (6 bases). There are 18 residues in the CDR3. Deletions cut 3 bases from V and 2 bases from J, with 23 bases between. Germline-derived CDR1 and CDR2 are MNHEY and SMNVEV (reference sequence). The DNA of the CDR3 is TGTGCCAGCAGTTTTCTCGGGAGATGGTGGAGGACCCCCTACGAGCAGTACTTC. As protein: CASSFLGRWWRTPYEQYF.

V gene TRBV4-3 combines with J gene TRBJ2-7; 7 nucleotides agree with TRBD1. CDR3 size: 15 residues. The junction had 6 bases not matched to a gene; V was cut back by 1 base and J by 3 bases. The germline gives CDR1 LGHNA, CDR2 YSLEER. CDR3 in DNA: TGCGCCAGCAGCCAAGGACAGGGAAGCTACTACGAGCAGTACTTC. It is translated as CASSQGQGSYYEQYF.

The CDR3 spells CASSLGLAGSPTDTQYF. The CDR3 DNA reads as TGTGCCAGCAGCCTGGGACTAGCGGGATCCCCCACAGATACGCAGTATTTT. The chain combines TRBV7-3 with TRBJ2-3, with 13 bases that match TRBD2. CDR1 SGHTA and CDR2 FQGTGA come from the germline V gene. The length of the CDR3 is 17 residues. V gave up 5 bases and J gave up 2 bases; unmatched junction bases: 7.

This clone has a single count. This chain links TRBV9 with TRBJ1-6; D not certain. Germline V gene lookup returns CDR1 SGDLS and CDR2 YYNGEE. This CDR3 region has 14 residues. V shed 3 bases and J shed 7 bases, with 11 bases lying between them. The CDR3 bases are TGTGCCAGCAGCGGGGCCCCCGTAAATTCACCCCTCCACTTT. Protein: CASSGAPVNSPLHF.

The gene calls are TRBV9 and TRBJ1-4; 7 bases are a match to TRBD1. Germline lookup yields CDR1 SGDLS and CDR2 YYNGEE. The CDR3 has 15 amino acids. V gave up 0 bases and J gave up 7 bases; unmatched junction bases: 6. The CDR3 spells CASSVGGGEGEKLFF. The CDR3 DNA is TGTGCCAGCAGCGTAGGAGGGGGCGAGGGTGAAAAACTGTTTTTT.

This chain connects TRBV5-1 to TRBJ2-4; 10 bases map to TRBD2. Per germline, CDR1 SGHRS and CDR2 YFSETQ. CDR3 length: 17 amino acids. V lost 4 bases, J lost 8 bases, and 15 bases stayed unmatched. The CDR3: CASSKTSGRATLDIQYF. The CDR3 DNA is TGCGCCAGCAGCAAGACAAGCGGGAGGGCTACTTTAGACATTCAGTACTTC.